This is a list of T cell receptor beta chains from one sample in a study of somatic mutations in cytotoxic T cells in rheumatoid arthritis. Here immunoSEQ multiplex PCR was the method, and the copy in TCRdb shows in-frame clones only, minus some. This sample has under 25,000 clones, with around 85% found just once. Sequencing was performed on CD8+ T cells sorted from blood. These receptors all come from a middle-aged woman with rheumatoid arthritis. The CDR3 runs from the conserved cysteine through the conserved F or W. Fields, in order: clone size, D gene, V gene, J gene, CDR3 DNA, CDR3 protein. The D gene is left open where the match is weak. Only some rows state a clone size, as once, few, many or a class for expanded clones.

clone size: few
D gene: TRBD1
V gene: TRBV7-9
J gene: TRBJ2-7
CDR3 DNA: TGTGCCAGCAGCCCGGGACAGGTGTACGAGCAGTACTTC
CDR3 protein: CASSPGQVYEQYF

clone size: .
D gene: TRBD2
V gene: TRBV2
J gene: TRBJ2-1
CDR3 DNA: TGTGCCAGCCCCGGACTAGCGGGAGGTACCTACAATGAGCAGTTCTTC
CDR3 protein: CASPGLAGGTYNEQFF

clone size: .
D gene: .
V gene: TRBV9
J gene: TRBJ1-6
CDR3 DNA: TGTGCCAGCAGCGCACAGGAACGCTATAATTCACCCCTCCACTTT
CDR3 protein: CASSAQERYNSPLHF

clone size: .
D gene: .
V gene: TRBV27
J gene: TRBJ1-2
CDR3 DNA: TGTGCCAGCAGTTTAAGTCGAAGCGGCTATGGCTACACCTTC
CDR3 protein: CASSLSRSGYGYTF

clone size: few
D gene: TRBD1
V gene: TRBV25-1
J gene: TRBJ1-6
CDR3 DNA: TGTGCCAGCAGTGACAGGGGGGATAATTCACCCCTCCACTTT
CDR3 protein: CASSDRGDNSPLHF

clone size: .
D gene: TRBD1
V gene: TRBV7-9
J gene: TRBJ2-5
CDR3 DNA: TGTGCCAGCAGCTGGGACAGGGCAGGAGAGACCCAGTACTTC
CDR3 protein: CASSWDRAGETQYF

clone size: .
D gene: TRBD1
V gene: TRBV5-6
J gene: TRBJ1-2
CDR3 DNA: TGTGCCAGCCGCATACAGGGGGCGGGCGATGGCTACACCTTC
CDR3 protein: CASRIQGAGDGYTF

clone size: .
D gene: .
V gene: TRBV29-1
J gene: TRBJ2-2
CDR3 DNA: TGCAGCGTTGACAGGGGCGGGGAGCTGTTTTTT
CDR3 protein: CSVDRGGELFF

clone size: .
D gene: .
V gene: TRBV4-2
J gene: TRBJ2-7
CDR3 DNA: TGTGCCAGCAGCCAAGAGCCAGCGGTGGTCTCCTACGAGCAGTACTTC
CDR3 protein: CASSQEPAVVSYEQYF

clone size: .
D gene: .
V gene: TRBV7-8
J gene: TRBJ1-3
CDR3 DNA: TGTGCCAGCAGTACCTCGGGGGGAAACACCATATATTTT
CDR3 protein: CASSTSGGNTIYF

clone size: .
D gene: .
V gene: TRBV12-5
J gene: TRBJ2-1
CDR3 DNA: TGTGCTAGTGCCGACCCTTCTTTAACTAGTTTCATAGGCAATGAGCAGTTCTTC
CDR3 protein: CASADPSLTSFIGNEQFF

clone size: .
D gene: TRBD2
V gene: TRBV30
J gene: TRBJ2-7
CDR3 DNA: TGTGCCTGGACGGGGGGTGGTCTCGGCGAGCAGTACTTC
CDR3 protein: CAWTGGGLGEQYF

clone size: .
D gene: TRBD2
V gene: TRBV6-1
J gene: TRBJ2-1
CDR3 DNA: TGTGCCAGCAGTGAAGGGGTAGCGGGGGGGAGCTTCTACAATGAGCAGTTCTTC
CDR3 protein: CASSEGVAGGSFYNEQFF

clone size: .
D gene: .
V gene: TRBV5-1
J gene: TRBJ2-7
CDR3 DNA: TGCGCCAGCAGCGCGCCTGTGGACGAGCAGTACTTC
CDR3 protein: CASSAPVDEQYF

clone size: .
D gene: TRBD2
V gene: TRBV10-1
J gene: TRBJ2-1
CDR3 DNA: TGCGCCAGCAGTGACGGGGCTAGCGGCTACAATGAGCAGTTCTTC
CDR3 protein: CASSDGASGYNEQFF

clone size: .
D gene: .
V gene: TRBV6-1
J gene: TRBJ1-4
CDR3 DNA: TGTGCCAGCAGTTCCCGATTAGGGAGTGAAAAACTGTTTTTT
CDR3 protein: CASSSRLGSEKLFF

clone size: .
D gene: .
V gene: TRBV10-3
J gene: TRBJ1-2
CDR3 DNA: TGTGCCATCAGTGAGAACCGGGATACCTATGGCTACACCTTC
CDR3 protein: CAISENRDTYGYTF